The clone carrying this TCR beta chain has more than one count but fewer than ten. The antigen is undetermined. This record comes from a study of shared clonotypes between healthy human individuals. V was pared by 2 bases and J by 4 bases, with 9 bases between. The CDR3 runs to 13 residues. The germline CDR1 and CDR2 sequences are GTSNPN and SVGIG (reference sequence). This table comes from immunoSEQ multiplex PCR, and its TCRdb copy is limited to in-frame clones, with some not included. Among more than 400,000 clones listed, almost 80% were seen once. Genomic DNA from unsorted samples was obtained from about 88 million PBMCs (per sample). Study-level results: Only blood samples were collected, and tissue repertoires likely differ. The diversity represented, both genetic and in exposure history, was limited by few donors.

The gene calls are TRBV30 and TRBJ1-5; TRBD1 might be the D (6 bases). Sequencing was performed on PBMCs. This sequence originates from a woman aged 40 to 50 in good health. Some clones in this sample may be carry-over from other donors' samples. The DNA for the CDR3 is TGTGCCTGGAGTACAGGGCGGAATCAGCCCCAGCATTTT. Translation: CAWSTGRNQPQHF.